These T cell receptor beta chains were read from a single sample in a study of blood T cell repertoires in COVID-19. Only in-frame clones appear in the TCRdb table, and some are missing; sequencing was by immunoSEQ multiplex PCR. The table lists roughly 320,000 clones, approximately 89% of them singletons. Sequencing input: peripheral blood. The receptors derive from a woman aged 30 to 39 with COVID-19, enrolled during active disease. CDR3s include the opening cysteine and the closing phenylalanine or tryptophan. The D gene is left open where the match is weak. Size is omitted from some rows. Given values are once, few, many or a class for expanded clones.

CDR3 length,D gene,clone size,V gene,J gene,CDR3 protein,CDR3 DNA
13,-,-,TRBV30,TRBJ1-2,CAWSAQAHYGYTF,TGTGCCTGGAGTGCACAGGCACACTATGGCTACACCTTC
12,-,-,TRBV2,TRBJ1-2,CASSKQGGGYTF,TGTGCCAGCAGTAAACAGGGTGGTGGCTACACCTTC
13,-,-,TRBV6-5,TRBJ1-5,CASSLDGNQPQHF,TGTGCCAGCAGCCTTGACGGGAATCAGCCCCAGCATTTT
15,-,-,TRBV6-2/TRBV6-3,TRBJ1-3,CASSSGGTSGNTIYF,TGTGCCAGCAGTTCCGGCGGGACTTCTGGAAACACCATATATTTT
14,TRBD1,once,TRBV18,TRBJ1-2,CASSPDRGLDGYTF,TGTGCCAGCTCACCAGACAGGGGGTTAGACGGCTACACCTTC
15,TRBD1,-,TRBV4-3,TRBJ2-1,CASSRGTGGIYEQFF,TGCGCCAGCAGCCGTGGGACAGGGGGCATTTATGAGCAGTTCTTC
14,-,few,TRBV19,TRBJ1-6,CASSTRQNNSPLHF,TGTGCCAGTAGTACACGACAGAATAATTCACCCCTCCACTTT
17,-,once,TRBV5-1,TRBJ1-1,CASSSSIDPQTHTEAFF,TGCGCCAGCAGCTCCTCGATCGATCCTCAGACACACACTGAAGCTTTCTTT
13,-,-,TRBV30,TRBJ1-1,CAWSVLQGAEAFF,TGTGCCTGGAGTGTACTCCAGGGCGCCGAAGCTTTCTTT
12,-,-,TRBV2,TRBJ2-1,CASSFLTTEQFF,TGTGCCAGCAGTTTCCTGACTACAGAGCAGTTCTTC
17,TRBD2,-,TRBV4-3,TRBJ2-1,CASSQVLQETSGGRRVF,TGCGCCAGCAGCCAAGTTTTGCAAGAGACTAGCGGGGGCCGGCGGGTCTTC
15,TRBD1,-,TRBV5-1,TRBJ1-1,CASSLEGQGNTEAFF,TGCGCCAGCAGCTTGGAGGGACAGGGAAACACTGAAGCTTTCTTT
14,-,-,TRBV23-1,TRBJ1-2,CASSQKTGNYGYTF,TGCGCCAGCAGTCAAAAGACAGGCAACTATGGCTACACCTTC
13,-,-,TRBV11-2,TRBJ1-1,CASSLNRVGEAFF,TGTGCCAGCAGCTTAAACAGGGTTGGTGAAGCTTTCTTT
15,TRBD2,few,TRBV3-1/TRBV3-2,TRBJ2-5,CARSDPAGGQETQYF,TGTGCCCGATCTGACCCAGCGGGGGGCCAAGAGACCCAGTACTTC
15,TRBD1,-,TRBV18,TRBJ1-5,CASSNGTGPNQPQHF,TGTGCCAGCTCAAACGGGACAGGGCCCAATCAGCCCCAGCATTTT
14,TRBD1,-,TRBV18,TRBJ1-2,CASSPRDRVRGYTF,TGTGCCAGCTCACCACGAGACAGGGTCCGTGGCTACACCTTC
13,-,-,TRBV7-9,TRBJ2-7,CASSLALAAEQYF,TGTGCCAGCAGCTTAGCACTAGCAGCCGAGCAGTACTTC
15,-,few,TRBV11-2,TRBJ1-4,CASSPNTLTNEKLFF,TGTGCCAGCAGCCCGAACACCTTAACTAATGAAAAACTGTTTTTT
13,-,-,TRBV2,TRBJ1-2,CASSVEVNYGYTF,TGTGCCAGCAGTGTAGAAGTTAACTATGGCTACACCTTC
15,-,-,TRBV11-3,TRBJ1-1,CASSRGGGENTEAFF,TGTGCCAGCAGCCGTGGGGGGGGCGAGAACACTGAAGCTTTCTTT
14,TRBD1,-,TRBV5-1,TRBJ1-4,CASTLTGGNEKLFF,TGCGCCAGCACCCTAACAGGGGGGAATGAAAAACTGTTTTTT
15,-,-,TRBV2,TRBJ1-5,CASSEGRTNNQPQHF,TGTGCCAGCAGTGAAGGTCGAACAAACAATCAGCCCCAGCATTTT
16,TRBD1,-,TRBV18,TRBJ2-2,CASSLQGTQNTGELFF,TGTGCCAGCTCACTACAGGGGACCCAGAACACCGGGGAGCTGTTTTTT
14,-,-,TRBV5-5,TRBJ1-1,CASSPVRGFTEAFF,TGTGCCAGCAGCCCGGTCAGGGGATTCACTGAAGCTTTCTTT
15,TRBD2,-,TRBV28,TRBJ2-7,CASSSLAGRSYEQYF,TGTGCCAGCAGTTCATTAGCGGGACGCTCCTACGAGCAGTACTTC
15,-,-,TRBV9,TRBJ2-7,CASSVGDAGTYEQYF,TGTGCCAGCAGCGTAGGGGATGCGGGGACCTACGAGCAGTACTTC
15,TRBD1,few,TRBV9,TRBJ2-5,CASSTGTGGSETQYF,TGTGCCAGCAGCACAGGGACAGGGGGTAGCGAGACCCAGTACTTC
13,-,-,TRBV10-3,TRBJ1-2,CAIRDDRNYGYTF,TGTGCCATCAGGGACGACAGAAACTATGGCTACACCTTC
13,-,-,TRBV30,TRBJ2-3,CAWSVQNYDTQYF,TGTGCCTGGAGTGTACAAAACTATGATACGCAGTATTTT
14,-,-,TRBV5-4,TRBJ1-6,CASSRDPGNSPLHF,TGTGCCAGCAGCCGCGACCCGGGGAATTCACCCCTCCACTTT
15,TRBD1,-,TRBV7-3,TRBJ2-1,CASSLGQGGLSEQFF,TGTGCCAGCAGCCTTGGACAGGGTGGTCTCAGTGAGCAGTTCTTC
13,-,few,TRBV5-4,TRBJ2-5,CASSLFEVETQYF,TGTGCCAGCAGCCTATTCGAGGTCGAGACCCAGTACTTC
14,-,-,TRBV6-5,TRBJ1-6,CASSRGDRNSPLHF,TGTGCCAGCAGTCGAGGAGACCGGAATTCACCCCTCCACTTT
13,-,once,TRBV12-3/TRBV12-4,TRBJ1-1,CASRGGQSTEAFF,TGTGCCAGCAGGGGGGGGCAGAGCACTGAAGCTTTCTTT
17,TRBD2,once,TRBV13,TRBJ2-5,CASSLAGLAGGQETQYF,TGTGCCAGCAGCTTAGCTGGGCTAGCGGGGGGCCAAGAGACCCAGTACTTC
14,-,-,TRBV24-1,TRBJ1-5,CATGRGLGNQPQHF,TGTGCCACCGGGCGGGGCTTGGGCAATCAGCCCCAGCATTTT
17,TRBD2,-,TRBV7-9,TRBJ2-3,CASSFWTSGGYTDTQYF,TGTGCCAGCAGCTTCTGGACTAGCGGGGGTTATACAGATACGCAGTATTTT
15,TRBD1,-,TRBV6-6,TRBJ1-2,CASSKGQGVGYGYTF,TGTGCCAGCAGTAAGGGACAGGGGGTTGGCTATGGCTACACCTTC
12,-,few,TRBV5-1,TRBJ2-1,CASSLFRNEQFF,TGCGCCAGCAGCTTGTTTCGTAATGAGCAGTTCTTC
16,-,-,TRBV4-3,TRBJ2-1,CASSQDLRQRYNEQFF,TGCGCCAGCAGCCAAGATCTGCGGCAACGATACAATGAGCAGTTCTTC
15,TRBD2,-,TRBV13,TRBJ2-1,CASSPPGLRNNEQFF,TGTGCCAGCAGCCCTCCGGGACTAAGAAACAATGAGCAGTTCTTC
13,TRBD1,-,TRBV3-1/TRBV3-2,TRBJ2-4,CASSRTGGNIQYF,TGTGCCAGCAGCCGGACAGGGGGGAACATTCAGTACTTC
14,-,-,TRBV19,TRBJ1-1,CASSIVGGASEAFF,TGTGCCAGTAGTATCGTTGGGGGGGCGAGTGAAGCTTTCTTT
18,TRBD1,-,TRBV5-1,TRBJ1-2,CASSASREGQGLNYGYTF,TGCGCCAGCAGTGCATCCCGGGAGGGACAGGGTTTAAACTATGGCTACACCTTC
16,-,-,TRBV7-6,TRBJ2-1,CASSLANWGDYNEQFF,TGTGCCAGCAGCTTAGCCAACTGGGGGGACTACAATGAGCAGTTCTTC